These T cell receptor beta chains were read from a single sample in a study of cytomegalovirus exposure and HLA in healthy donors. The assay was immunoSEQ multiplex PCR, and TCRdb's table has in-frame clones only and misses some. The sample contains some 120,000 clones, approximately 85% of which appear only once. What was sequenced was PBMCs. These receptors were collected from a woman in her 30s in good health and CMV-seropositive. Each CDR3 is given without its conserved first and last residue.

>15|TRBV21-1|TRBJ1-4
ASTPTGAPPTNEKLF
>11|TRBV2|TRBJ1-2
ASRTQGTHGWT
>13|TRBV7-3|TRBJ1-5
ASSPNRGLCQPQH
>11|TRBV9|TRBJ2-5
ASSVQNQETQY
>12|TRBV2|TRBJ1-5
ASSEEQGNQPQH
>11|TRBV29-1|TRBJ1-1
SVGTGRNTEAF
>10|TRBV2|TRBJ2-5
ASSGLEETQY
>14|TRBV7-3|TRBJ2-1
ASSLKAGAGFNEQF
>11|TRBV29-1|TRBJ2-1
SVAYRLLGEQF
>11|TRBV21-1|TRBJ2-5
ASRETSCETQY
>13|TRBV6-1|TRBJ2-1
ASTPLAGAYNEQF
>11|TRBV5-6|TRBJ2-5
ASSLPRLETQY
>12|TRBV6-1|TRBJ1-1
ASSTTGGLREAF
>14|TRBV7-9|TRBJ2-7
SSSSPTGSGSYEQY
>16|TRBV19|TRBJ1-2
ASTPGRGTLALNYGYT
>12|TRBV27|TRBJ1-1
ASSPDSLNTEAF
>13|TRBV19|TRBJ1-1
ASSIQPTGGAGAF
>12|TRBV10-3|TRBJ2-5
AISEGTGVETQY
>12|TRBV10-3|TRBJ2-7
AISTRQGIYEQY
>13|TRBV5-1|TRBJ1-1
ASSLTGANMDEAF
>13|TRBV6-5|TRBJ1-4
ASSSSTGTGEKLF
>15|TRBV4-1|TRBJ1-4
ASSQDTRTDGREKLF
>12|TRBV7-3|TRBJ1-5
ASSLKGRNQPQH
>9|TRBV7-3|TRBJ2-1
ASSLGGEQF
>13|TRBV5-1|TRBJ1-1
ASSPLGEADTEAF
>11|TRBV12-5|TRBJ1-1
ASEAGWGTEAF
>12|TRBV7-9|TRBJ1-1
ASSPGTVNTEAF
>17|TRBV4-2|TRBJ1-2
ASSQDGDRDTSFNYGYT
>12|TRBV25-1|TRBJ2-3
ASRQTSGTDTQY
>13|TRBV5-4|TRBJ2-1
ASSPTSGGANEQF
>15|TRBV7-2|TRBJ2-5
ASSLARLAGVGETQY
>13|TRBV27|TRBJ2-7
ASSLGTGGDYEQY
>8|TRBV29-1|TRBJ1-1
SVGGSEAF
>16|TRBV30|TRBJ1-1
AWSHPKGQGELNTEAF